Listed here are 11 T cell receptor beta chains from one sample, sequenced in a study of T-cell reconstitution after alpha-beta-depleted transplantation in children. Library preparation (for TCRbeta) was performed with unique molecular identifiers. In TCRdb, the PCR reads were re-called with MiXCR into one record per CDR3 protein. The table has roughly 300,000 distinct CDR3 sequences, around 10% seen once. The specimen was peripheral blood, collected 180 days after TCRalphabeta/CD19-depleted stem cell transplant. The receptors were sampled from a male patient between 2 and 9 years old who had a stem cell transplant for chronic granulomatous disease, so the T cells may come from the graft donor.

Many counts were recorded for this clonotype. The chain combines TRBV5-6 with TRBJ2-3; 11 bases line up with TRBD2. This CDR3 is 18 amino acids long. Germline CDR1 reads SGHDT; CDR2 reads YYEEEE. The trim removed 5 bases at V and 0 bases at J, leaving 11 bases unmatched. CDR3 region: CASSRPGLAEISTDTQYF. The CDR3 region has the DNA TGTGCCAGCAGTCGTCCGGGACTAGCGGAAATAAGCACAGATACGCAGTATTTT.

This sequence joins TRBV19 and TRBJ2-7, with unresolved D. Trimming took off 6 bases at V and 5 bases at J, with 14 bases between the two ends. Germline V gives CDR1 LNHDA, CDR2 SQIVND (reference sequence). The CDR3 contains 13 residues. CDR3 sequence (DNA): TGTGCCAGTAGCCTTAGAAGTTCTAACGAGCAGTACTTC. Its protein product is CASSLRSSNEQYF. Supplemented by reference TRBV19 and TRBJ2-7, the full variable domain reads DGGITQSPKYLFRKEGQNVTLSCEQNLNHDAMYWYRQDPGQGLRLIYYSQIVNDFQKGDIAEGYSVSREKKESFPLTVTSAQKNPTAFYLCASSLRSSNEQYFGPGTRLTVT.

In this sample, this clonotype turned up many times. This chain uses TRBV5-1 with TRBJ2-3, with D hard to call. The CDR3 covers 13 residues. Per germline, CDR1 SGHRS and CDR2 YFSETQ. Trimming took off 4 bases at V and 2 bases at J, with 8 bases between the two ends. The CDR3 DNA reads TGCGCCAGCAGCCCCCAAGACACAGATACGCAGTATTTT. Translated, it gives CASSPQDTDTQYF.

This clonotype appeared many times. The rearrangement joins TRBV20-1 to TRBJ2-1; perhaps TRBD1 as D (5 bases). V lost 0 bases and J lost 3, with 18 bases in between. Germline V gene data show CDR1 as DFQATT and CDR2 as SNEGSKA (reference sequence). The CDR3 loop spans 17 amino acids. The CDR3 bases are TGCAGTGCTAGAGAAGTAGTTTACCGGCAGGGCTACAATGAGCAGTTCTTC. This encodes CSAREVVYRQGYNEQFF.

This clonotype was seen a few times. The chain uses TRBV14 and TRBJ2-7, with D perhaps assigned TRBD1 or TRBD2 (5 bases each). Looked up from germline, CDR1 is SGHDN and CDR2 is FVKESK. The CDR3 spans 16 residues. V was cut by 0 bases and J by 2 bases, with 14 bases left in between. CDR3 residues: CASSQDRDLYPYEQYF. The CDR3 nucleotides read TGTGCCAGCAGCCAAGATCGGGACCTCTACCCCTACGAGCAGTACTTC.

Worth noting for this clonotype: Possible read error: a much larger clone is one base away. DNA for the CDR3: TGCGCCAGCAGCTTGGCGGCGGGTTGGGCCTACGAGCAGCACTTC. This gives the protein CASSLAAGWAYEQHF. The chain carries TRBV5-1 and TRBJ2-7; tentative D call: TRBD2 (5 bases). Germline CDR1 and CDR2: SGHRS and YFSETQ. CDR3 length: 15 amino acids.

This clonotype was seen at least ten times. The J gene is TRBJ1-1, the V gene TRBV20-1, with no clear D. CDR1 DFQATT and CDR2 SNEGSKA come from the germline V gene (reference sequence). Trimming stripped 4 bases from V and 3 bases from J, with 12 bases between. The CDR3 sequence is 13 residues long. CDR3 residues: CSANGVIDTEAFF. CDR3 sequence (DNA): TGCAGTGCTAACGGGGTCATCGACACTGAAGCTTTCTTT.

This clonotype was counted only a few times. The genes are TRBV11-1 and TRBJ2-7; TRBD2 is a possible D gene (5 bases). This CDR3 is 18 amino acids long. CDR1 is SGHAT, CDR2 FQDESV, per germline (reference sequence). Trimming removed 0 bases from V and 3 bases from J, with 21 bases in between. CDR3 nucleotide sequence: TGTGCCAGCAGCTTAGCCCTGACAAGGCAGACGAGGGTCTACGAGCAGTACTTC. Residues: CASSLALTRQTRVYEQYF.

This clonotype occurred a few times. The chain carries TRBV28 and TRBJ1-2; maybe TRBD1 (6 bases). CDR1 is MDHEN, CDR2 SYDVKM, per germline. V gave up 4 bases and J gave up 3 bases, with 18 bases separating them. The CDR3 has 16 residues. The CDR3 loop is CASSSYGTPLHYGYTF. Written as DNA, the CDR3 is TGTGCCAGCAGTTCCTATGGGACACCTCTTCACTATGGCTACACCTTC.

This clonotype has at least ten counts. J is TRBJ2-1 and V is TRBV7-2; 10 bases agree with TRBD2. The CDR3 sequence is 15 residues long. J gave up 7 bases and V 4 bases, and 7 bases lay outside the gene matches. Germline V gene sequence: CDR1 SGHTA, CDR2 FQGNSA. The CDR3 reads CASSSRLAGSNEQFF. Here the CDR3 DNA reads TGTGCCAGCAGCTCCAGACTAGCGGGTTCGAATGAGCAGTTCTTC.

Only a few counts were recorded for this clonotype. The CDR3 sequence: CASSIPAGGYNEQFF. Written as DNA, the CDR3 is TGTGCCAGTAGTATTCCGGCGGGAGGATACAATGAGCAGTTCTTC. The V gene is TRBV19, the J gene TRBJ2-1; 8 nucleotides align to TRBD2. The germline V gene encodes CDR1 LNHDA and CDR2 SQIVND (reference sequence). The CDR3 totals 15 residues. V was pared by 3 bases and J by 4 bases, with 5 bases of the junction left unmatched.